Following are 4 T cell receptor beta chains from one sample sequenced in a study of tumor and adjacent non-tumor tissue in lung cancer. This sample's RNA came from whole unsorted tissue. Distant lung tissue was collected more than 3 cm away from the tumor edge. TCRbeta libraries were built with three rounds of nested PCR, modified from ARM-PCR. Via MiXCR, TCRdb re-called the multiplex PCR reads, giving one row per CDR3 protein. In the table there are some 97,000 distinct CDR3 sequences, more than 55% of which are singletons. Source material: distant non-tumor lung tissue. The receptors were gathered from a man aged 25 to 40 with non-small cell lung cancer.

Only one count was recorded for this clonotype. This chain links TRBV11-2 with TRBJ2-5; TRBD2 is a possible D gene (5 bases). V was trimmed by 5 bases and J by 8 bases, leaving 9 bases between them. CDR1 is SGHAT and CDR2 is FQNNGV in the germline V gene. This CDR3 has 11 amino acids. The CDR3 here is CASSISGTQYF. Written as DNA, the CDR3 is TGTGCCAGCAGCATAAGCGGAACCCAGTACTTC. Looking up the rest from reference TRBV11-2 and TRBJ2-5 gives the full variable domain: EAGVAQSPRYKIIEKRQSVAFWCNPISGHATLYWYQQILGQGPKLLIQFQNNGVVDDSQLPKDRFSAERLKGVDSTLKIQPAKLEDSAVYLCASSISGTQYFGPGTRLLVL.

Concerning this clonotype: A junction end diverges from the germline sequence, so it may reflect a read error. This chain's CDR3 is CSARIPGQPYEQYF. The CDR3 bases are TGCAGTGCTCGAATCCCGGGACAGCCCTATGAGCAGTACTTC. The rearrangement uses TRBV20-1 and TRBJ2-7; 7 bases fit TRBD1. The germline CDR1 and CDR2 sequences are DFQATT and SNEGSKA (reference sequence). CDR3 length equals 14 residues.

The sample holds a few counts of this clonotype. Mismatch with germline at one junction end may stem from a read error. The gene calls are TRBV5-1 and TRBJ2-3; 7 bases agree with TRBD1. CDR3 length: 15 amino acids. CDR1 and CDR2 (germline): SGHRS, YFSETQ. The CDR3 region is CASSLTGASTDMQYF. In nucleotides, the CDR3 is TGCGCCAGCAGCCTAACAGGGGCCAGCACAGATATGCAGTATTTT.

With respect to this clonotype: Germline and junction disagree at one end, which may indicate a read error. This chain joins TRBV12-3 or TRBV12-4 and TRBJ2-7; no reliable D call. The CDR3 loop spans 12 amino acids. The CDR3 nucleotides read TGTGTCAGCAGTTTGGTGACCTACAAGCAGTACTTC. Protein sequence: CVSSLVTYKQYF.